Presented here are 17 T cell receptor beta chains from one specimen sequenced in a study of cytomegalovirus exposure and HLA in healthy donors. The PCR made use of 60 Vbeta and 13 Jbeta primers. Using immunoSEQ multiplex PCR, the repertoire was profiled, and TCRdb retains in-frame clones only, with some absent. Of more than 65,000 clones detected, about 79% appear once; the ten largest clones hold about 6.4%. Source material: PBMCs. These receptors originate from a female donor in good health and CMV-seronegative.

This rearrangement joins TRBV28 to TRBJ2-7; tentative D call: TRBD2 (5 bases). The CDR3 is made up of 15 amino acids. The germline gives CDR1 MDHEN, CDR2 SYDVKM. Trimming cost V 3 bases and J 0 bases, with 12 bases left between them. In nucleotides, the CDR3 is TGTGCCAGCAGTTTGGTGGGGAGCAGCTCCTACGAGCAGTACTTC. Amino acid sequence: CASSLVGSSSYEQYF.

This chain joins TRBV2 and TRBJ1-1; 8 bases align to TRBD1. The CDR3 loop spans 14 amino acids. The trim removed 6 bases at V and 4 bases at J, leaving 7 bases unmatched. Germline V CDR1 and CDR2: SNHLY, FYNNEI. The chain's CDR3 is CASRYRQGSTEAFF. CDR3 DNA: TGTGCCAGCAGATACCGACAGGGGAGCACTGAAGCTTTCTTT.

V usage is TRBV18 and J usage is TRBJ1-1; no clear D. V was trimmed by 6 bases and J by 1 base, leaving 9 bases between them. CDR1 KGHSH and CDR2 LQKENI come from the germline V gene. The CDR3 has 13 residues. CDR3 sequence reads: CASSREENTEAFF. Here the CDR3 DNA reads TGTGCCAGCTCTCGGGAAGAGAACACTGAAGCTTTCTTT. The full variable domain, its missing parts supplied by reference TRBV18 and TRBJ1-1, is NAGVMQNPRHLVRRRGQEARLRCSPMKGHSHVYWYRQLPEEGLKFMVYLQKENIIDESGMPKERFSAEFPKEGPSILRIQQVVRGDSAAYFCASSREENTEAFFGQGTRLTVV.

This sequence joins TRBV28 and TRBJ1-5; maybe TRBD1 (6 bases). CDR1 is MDHEN, CDR2 SYDVKM, per germline. V lost 4 bases and J lost 2, with 12 bases in between. The CDR3 has 15 amino acids. In nucleotides, the CDR3 is TGTGCCAGCAGTTCACAGGGTCTGGGCAATCAGCCCCAGCATTTT. Translated, it gives CASSSQGLGNQPQHF. Full variable domain (rest looked up from reference TRBV28 and TRBJ1-5): DVKVTQSSRYLVKRTGEKVFLECVQDMDHENMFWYRQDPGLGLRLIYFSYDVKMKEKGDIPEGYSVSREKKERFSLILESASTNQTSMYLCASSSQGLGNQPQHFGDGTRLSIL.

CDR3 residues: CAWSVGGDQPQHF. In nucleotides, the CDR3 is TGTGCCTGGAGTGTAGGGGGAGATCAGCCCCAGCATTTT. The rearrangement joins TRBV30 to TRBJ1-5; D might be TRBD1 (6 bases). Germline CDR1 and CDR2: GTSNPN and SVGIG (reference sequence). V was trimmed by 0 bases and J by 5 bases, leaving 8 bases between them. The CDR3 totals 13 residues.

This sequence joins TRBV9 and TRBJ2-1; the match to TRBD1 covers 9 bases. CDR3 length: 16 amino acids. V lost 4 bases, J lost 5 bases, and 10 bases stayed unmatched. CDR1 is SGDLS, CDR2 YYNGEE, per germline. The CDR3 loop reads CASSPTGTGNHNEQFF. DNA for the CDR3: TGTGCCAGCAGCCCTACCGGGACAGGGAACCACAATGAGCAGTTCTTC.

This sequence joins TRBV28 and TRBJ2-7; TRBD1 aligns across 7 bases. The length of the CDR3 is 13 residues. Germline V gene lookup returns CDR1 MDHEN and CDR2 SYDVKM. V gave up 7 bases and J gave up 4 bases; unmatched junction bases: 7. CDR3 protein: CASTGTAPYEQYF. The CDR3 DNA is TGTGCCAGCACGGGGACAGCCCCTTACGAGCAGTACTTC. The full variable domain, with the rest looked up from reference TRBV28 and TRBJ2-7, is DVKVTQSSRYLVKRTGEKVFLECVQDMDHENMFWYRQDPGLGLRLIYFSYDVKMKEKGDIPEGYSVSREKKERFSLILESASTNQTSMYLCASTGTAPYEQYFGPGTRLTVT.

The chain is built from TRBV19 and TRBJ1-1, with D unclear. The germline gives CDR1 LNHDA, CDR2 SQIVND (reference sequence). The CDR3 spans 13 residues. Trimming took 6 bases from V and 1 from J, leaving 9 bases between them. CDR3: CASRGRQNTEAFF. The CDR3 region has the DNA TGTGCCAGTAGAGGTCGACAGAACACTGAAGCTTTCTTT. Looking up the rest from reference TRBV19 and TRBJ1-1 gives the full variable domain: DGGITQSPKYLFRKEGQNVTLSCEQNLNHDAMYWYRQDPGQGLRLIYYSQIVNDFQKGDIAEGYSVSREKKESFPLTVTSAQKNPTAFYLCASRGRQNTEAFFGQGTRLTVV.

The V gene is TRBV7-3, the J gene TRBJ2-1; 10 bases line up with TRBD2. The germline gives CDR1 SGHTA, CDR2 FQGTGA. With V trimmed by 0 bases and J by 7 bases, 6 bases remained unmatched. The CDR3 has 16 amino acids. The CDR3 spells CASSLTSGGVTNEQFF. In nucleotides, the CDR3 is TGTGCCAGCAGCTTAACGAGCGGGGGGGTAACAAATGAGCAGTTCTTC.

This chain joins TRBV4-1 and TRBJ1-4; D possibly corresponds to TRBD1 (6 bases). The CDR3 is made up of 15 amino acids. CDR1 is MGHRA and CDR2 is YSYEKL in the germline V gene. With 4 bases removed from V and 6 bases from J, the gap between germline ends came to 15 bases. CDR3 DNA: TGCGCCAGCAGCCCGAGTCCCTACAGGGATGAAAAACTGTTTTTT. It codes for CASSPSPYRDEKLFF.

This sequence joins TRBV7-2 and TRBJ2-7; 12 bases align to TRBD2. Trimming took 5 bases from V and 5 from J; bases not matched to a gene: 10. The CDR3 totals 16 residues. Germline V CDR1 and CDR2: SGHTA, FQGNSA. The CDR3 bases are TGTGCCAGCAGCCAGCGGCCTAGCGGGGGGGAGGACGAGCAGTACTTC. It specifies CASSQRPSGGEDEQYF.

V and J are TRBV5-1 and TRBJ2-7; TRBD2 matches 12 bases. Germline V lookup: CDR1 SGHRS, CDR2 YFSETQ. This CDR3 region has 16 residues. The junction had 10 bases not matched to a gene; V was cut back by 4 bases and J by 5 bases. DNA of the CDR3: TGCGCCAGCAGCATGCAACGGACTAGCGGGGCGGACGAGCAGTACTTC. Its protein is CASSMQRTSGADEQYF.

This clone has a handful of counts. V gene TRBV4-3 combines with J gene TRBJ1-2; D unclear. V was cut by 0 bases and J by 3 bases, with 8 bases left in between. CDR1 and CDR2 (germline): LGHNA, YSLEER. This CDR3 has 14 residues. CDR3 protein: CASSQDIGDYGYTF. The CDR3 DNA follows: TGCGCCAGCAGCCAAGATATCGGGGACTATGGCTACACCTTC.

The V call is TRBV6-5, the J call TRBJ2-5; TRBD2 is a possible D gene (6 bases). Germline V gene sequence: CDR1 MNHEY, CDR2 SVGAGI. V shed 4 bases and J shed 0 bases, with 12 bases lying between them. This CDR3 is 15 amino acids long. For the CDR3, the DNA is TGTGCCAGCAGTTTTCTTAGCGGAGACCAAGAGACCCAGTACTTC. Residues: CASSFLSGDQETQYF.

The gene calls are TRBV7-6 and TRBJ2-7; D gene uncertain. The V gene's germline CDR1 is SGHVS and CDR2 FNYEAQ. Trimming stripped 7 bases from V and 3 bases from J, with 13 bases between. The CDR3 length is 13 residues. CDR3 DNA sequence: TGTGCCAGCACGGCGGAACCTGGCTACGAGCAGTACTTC. Residues: CASTAEPGYEQYF. The variable domain in full, completed from reference TRBV7-6 and TRBJ2-7, reads GAGVSQSPRYKVTKRGQDVALRCDPISGHVSLYWYRQALGQGPEFLTYFNYEAQQDKSGLPNDRFSAERPEGSISTLTIQRTEQRDSAMYRCASTAEPGYEQYFGPGTRLTVT.

The V call is TRBV28, the J call TRBJ2-7; 8 bases are shared with TRBD1. The CDR3 loop spans 14 amino acids. The germline V gene has CDR1 MDHEN and CDR2 SYDVKM. Unmatched junction bases numbered 7, after V lost 4 bases and J lost 5 bases. CDR3 loop: CASSSGQGPHEQYF. For the CDR3, the DNA is TGTGCCAGCAGTTCTGGACAGGGTCCCCACGAGCAGTACTTC.

The chain employs TRBV19 and TRBJ2-2; TRBD2 aligns across 9 bases. Germline assignment: CDR1 LNHDA and CDR2 SQIVND (reference sequence). V lost 3 bases and J lost 5; bases outside the gene matches: 7. The CDR3 is 16 residues long. The CDR3 nucleotides are TGTGCCAGTAGTATGTTAGCGGGAGAGGGTACCGGGGAGCTGTTTTTT. Its translation is CASSMLAGEGTGELFF.